The 16 T cell receptor beta chains below come from one sample, sequenced in a study of shared clonotypes between healthy human individuals (dated by TCRdb to 2020 to 2022). Libraries were built with the immunoSEQ multiplex PCR assay. The source is immuneACCESS, and TCRdb retained only in-frame sequences with V and J called. Part of the clones is not carried over; for the studies checked, unresolved V genes explain less than half of this, and the remainder is unexplained. This sample comprises roughly 530,000 clones, about 95% of them detected only once. 0.05% to 0.07% of the sample is in the top ten clones. The sample was naive CD4+ T cells sorted from blood. In the paper's terms, the cell subset or site label means: CD45RA+ positively selected. The receptors stem from a woman aged 25 to 39 in good health.

The V gene is TRBV2, the J gene TRBJ1-2, with 9 bases aligning to TRBD1. Germline V gene data show CDR1 as SNHLY and CDR2 as FYNNEI. This CDR3 region has 15 residues. Trimming cost V 7 bases and J 3 bases; bases outside gene matches: 9. CDR3 DNA sequence: TGTGCCAGCATCGGGGACAGGGCGGGGGACTATGGCTACACCTTC. Its protein product is CASIGDRAGDYGYTF.

The chain uses TRBV10-3 and TRBJ2-7; D not certain. The V gene's germline CDR1 is ENHRY and CDR2 SYGVKD. There are 12 residues in the CDR3. V lost 4 bases to trimming and J lost 2 bases, with 6 bases between them. CDR3 sequence reads: CAISASPYEQYF. CDR3 nucleotides: TGTGCCATCAGTGCCTCCCCCTACGAGCAGTACTTC.

The J gene is TRBJ1-5, the V gene TRBV5-8, with 8 bases aligning to TRBD1. The CDR3 is 14 residues long. Trimming at V came to 4 bases and at J to 7 bases, leaving 7 bases not matched to a gene. CDR1 is SGHTS, CDR2 YDEGEE, per germline. The CDR3 region is CASSPSSGGQPQHF. CDR3 DNA sequence: TGTGCCAGCAGCCCGTCATCAGGGGGCCAGCCCCAGCATTTT. Full variable domain (missing parts from reference TRBV5-8 and TRBJ1-5): EAGVTQSPTHLIKTRGQQATLRCSPISGHTSVYWYQQALGLGLQFLLWYDEGEERNRGNFPPRFSGRQFPNYSSELNVNALELEDSALYLCASSPSSGGQPQHFGDGTRLSIL.

The V call is TRBV2, the J call TRBJ2-7; weak D call: TRBD2 (5 bases). The CDR3 has 14 residues. V was pared by 5 bases and J by 2 bases, with 13 bases between. Germline V gene sequence: CDR1 SNHLY, CDR2 FYNNEI. The CDR3 is CASSLAGAAYEQYF. In nucleotides, the CDR3 is TGTGCCAGCAGTCTTGCGGGTGCGGCCTACGAGCAGTACTTC.

The chain has TRBV28 and TRBJ2-7, with a weak D call TRBD2 (5 bases). The CDR3 has 14 amino acids. CDR1 is MDHEN and CDR2 is SYDVKM in the germline V gene. V was cut by 6 bases and J by 2 bases, with 14 bases left in between. The CDR3 DNA is TGTGCCAGCAGGAAAAGCGGTCCCACCTACGAGCAGTACTTC. It codes for CASRKSGPTYEQYF.

The chain joins TRBV29-1 to TRBJ2-2; the match to TRBD2 covers 9 bases. This CDR3 comprises 15 residues. Trimming at V came to 6 bases and at J to 6 bases, leaving 11 bases not matched to a gene. The germline V gene encodes CDR1 SQVTM and CDR2 ANQGSEA. CDR3 region: CSVSGTSSHAGELFF. The CDR3 DNA reads TGCAGCGTCTCCGGGACTAGCAGCCATGCCGGGGAGCTGTTTTTT.

The CDR3: CASSTPLAGGLNTQYF. CDR3 nucleotide sequence: TGTGCCAGTAGTACCCCACTAGCGGGAGGGCTGAATACGCAGTATTTT. The gene calls are TRBV19 and TRBJ2-3; TRBD2 aligns across 13 bases. This CDR3 spans 16 amino acids. CDR1 and CDR2 from the germline V gene are LNHDA and SQIVND (reference sequence). The trim removed 4 bases at V and 7 bases at J, leaving 8 bases unmatched.

This clone was observed a single time. This rearrangement joins TRBV28 to TRBJ2-2, with 7 nucleotides matching TRBD2. Germline trimming cut 6 bases from V and 1 base from J; bases unmatched to any gene: 20. This CDR3 has 20 residues. Germline V lookup: CDR1 MDHEN, CDR2 SYDVKM. In nucleotides, the CDR3 is TGTGCCAGCAGGGATCTTTCTAGCGGCCGAACTCTTAAGAACACCGGGGAGCTGTTTTTT. It translates to CASRDLSSGRTLKNTGELFF.

V and J are TRBV4-1 and TRBJ2-7, with TRBD2 matching over 7 bases. This CDR3 has 15 residues. J lost 6 bases, V lost 0 bases, and 8 bases had no gene match. Germline-derived CDR1 and CDR2 are MGHRA and YSYEKL. The CDR3 sequence is CASSQERGRAPEQYF. The CDR3 DNA reads as TGCGCCAGCAGCCAAGAGAGAGGGAGGGCCCCCGAGCAGTACTTC.

J is TRBJ2-1 and V is TRBV14; TRBD2 is a possible D gene (6 bases). The CDR3 is made up of 15 amino acids. Deletions cut 7 bases from V and 4 bases from J, with 17 bases between. CDR1 SGHDN and CDR2 FVKESK come from the germline V gene. This CDR3 reads CASISGTGLYNEQFF. CDR3 coding DNA: TGTGCCAGCATCTCCGGGACTGGACTATACAATGAGCAGTTCTTC.

The genes are TRBV19 and TRBJ1-2, with 9 positions matching TRBD1. CDR1 and CDR2 from the germline V gene are LNHDA and SQIVND (reference sequence). The CDR3 contains 16 residues. Losses at the gene ends were 5 bases for V and 6 bases for J; bases not matched to a gene: 13. CDR3 coding DNA: TGTGCCAGTAGTCCAATACGGGACAGGGTTACTCATGGCTACACCTTC. Translation gives CASSPIRDRVTHGYTF.

This chain links TRBV5-6 with TRBJ2-4; 11 positions agree with TRBD2. The CDR3 sequence is 17 residues long. The J segment lost 2 bases and the V segment lost 3 bases, leaving 7 bases of the junction unmatched. CDR1 is SGHDT and CDR2 is YYEEEE in the germline V gene. CDR3 nucleotide sequence: TGTGCCAGCAGCTATATGGGACTAGCGGACCCCAAAAACATTCAGTACTTC. Protein: CASSYMGLADPKNIQYF.

The CDR3 spells CASSKVAGHSGNTIYF. The CDR3 DNA is TGTGCCAGCAGCAAAGTCGCAGGCCACTCTGGAAACACCATATATTTT. The rearrangement links TRBV21-1 to TRBJ1-3; the table's D call, TRBD1, has no DNA check behind it. TRBV21-1 is given as a pseudogene. The CDR3 length is 16 residues.

The chain has TRBV5-1 and TRBJ1-5, with D possibly matching TRBD1 (5 bases). V gave up 0 bases and J gave up 4 bases, with 8 bases separating them. Germline assignment: CDR1 SGHRS and CDR2 YFSETQ. This CDR3 comprises 14 residues. The CDR3 reads CASSLGQPNQPQHF. CDR3 DNA sequence: TGCGCCAGCAGCTTGGGACAGCCGAATCAGCCCCAGCATTTT.

The rearrangement links TRBV6-5 to TRBJ2-7; no clear D. The germline V gene has CDR1 MNHEY and CDR2 SVGAGI. Between the trimmed V and J ends, which lost 0 bases and 0 bases, there was a span of 12 bases. This CDR3 contains 16 residues. The CDR3 protein is CASSYSRAEYSYEQYF. CDR3 nucleotide sequence: TGTGCCAGCAGTTACTCTAGGGCAGAGTACTCCTACGAGCAGTACTTC.

V usage is TRBV18 and J usage is TRBJ1-2; D not certain. Deletions cut 4 bases from V and 10 bases from J, with 19 bases between. Germline loops: CDR1 KGHSH, CDR2 LQKENI. The CDR3 spans 14 residues. CDR3 sequence (DNA): TGTGCCAGCTCACTATCACGGGGTTTAGATGTCTACACCTTC. Its protein product is CASSLSRGLDVYTF.